Below, one T cell receptor (beta chain) is given with its context. Its antigen remains unknown. The sample belongs to a study of Graves' ophthalmopathy and Graves' hyperthyroidism. Orbital computed tomography, together with clinical symptoms, serum thyroxine, TRAb and thyroid ultrasound, was used for diagnosis. As the starting material, 9.5 to 10 ml of fresh peripheral blood yielded the PBMCs. Amplification from RNA transcripts yielded the TCR beta CDR3 regions. An opening RT-PCR round employed HTBI primers and preceded a second-round multiplex PCR. TCRdb re-called the multiplex PCR reads with MiXCR, one entry per CDR3 protein. The table includes about 340,000 distinct CDR3 sequences, roughly 16% detected once. General study results and limits: Blood was where most expanded thyroid clonotypes above 0.001 frequency also turned up.

The TCR comes from an adult man with Graves' ophthalmopathy. What was sequenced was peripheral blood.

The CDR3 sequence: CASTRDRVQGGYTF. CDR3 DNA: TGTGCCAGCACTCGGGACAGGGTTCAGGGTGGCTACACCTTC. V and J are TRBV2 and TRBJ1-2; 9 positions match TRBD1. The junction had 10 bases not matched to a gene; V was cut back by 7 bases and J by 7 bases. Germline V CDR1 and CDR2: SNHLY, FYNNEI. CDR3 length: 14 amino acids.